These T cell receptor beta chains were read from a single sample in a study of cytomegalovirus exposure and HLA in healthy donors. TCRdb's table, derived via immunoSEQ multiplex PCR, lists solely in-frame clones and lacks some. The sample carries some 190,000 clones, less than 85% recorded once. Specimen: PBMCs. The receptors derive from a man aged 25-45 years in good health and CMV-seropositive. The CDR3 runs from the conserved cysteine through the conserved F or W. Each record gives: J gene, V gene, clone size, D gene, CDR3 protein, CDR3 DNA. D genes are given only for firm matches. Expanded clones are given a class, and other clones once, few, many or no size at all.

j_call: TRBJ2-2
v_call: TRBV11-1
clone_size: NA
d_call: TRBD2
cdr3_aa: CASSPRGAGELFF
cdr3_nt: TGTGCCAGCAGCCCGCGGGGGGCCGGGGAGCTGTTTTTT

j_call: TRBJ1-2
v_call: TRBV5-8
clone_size: NA
d_call: TRBD1
cdr3_aa: CASSTGTDYGYTF
cdr3_nt: TGTGCCAGCAGCACCGGGACAGACTATGGCTACACCTTC

j_call: TRBJ2-2
v_call: TRBV2
clone_size: NA
d_call: NA
cdr3_aa: CASSLNTGELFF
cdr3_nt: TGTGCCAGCAGCCTCAACACCGGGGAGCTGTTTTTT

j_call: TRBJ2-5
v_call: TRBV28
clone_size: NA
d_call: TRBD2
cdr3_aa: CASSLRPFSLAGNEETQYF
cdr3_nt: TGTGCCAGCAGTTTACGCCCCTTTAGCTTAGCGGGAAATGAAGAGACCCAGTACTTC

j_call: TRBJ1-3
v_call: TRBV25-1
clone_size: NA
d_call: NA
cdr3_aa: CASSRGGRISGNTIYF
cdr3_nt: TGTGCCAGCAGTAGGGGAGGGCGAATCTCTGGAAACACCATATATTTT

j_call: TRBJ1-2
v_call: TRBV28
clone_size: NA
d_call: NA
cdr3_aa: CASSMPGSPGGYTF
cdr3_nt: TGTGCCAGCAGTATGCCCGGGTCCCCAGGGGGCTACACCTTC

j_call: TRBJ2-5
v_call: TRBV2
clone_size: NA
d_call: NA
cdr3_aa: CASSDLRETQYF
cdr3_nt: TGTGCCAGCAGTGATTTGAGGGAGACCCAGTACTTC

j_call: TRBJ1-1
v_call: TRBV9
clone_size: NA
d_call: NA
cdr3_aa: CASSPYTGLDTEAFF
cdr3_nt: TGTGCCAGCAGCCCTTACACGGGTTTGGACACTGAAGCTTTCTTT

j_call: TRBJ2-6
v_call: TRBV19
clone_size: NA
d_call: NA
cdr3_aa: CASSEPGSGANVLTF
cdr3_nt: TGTGCCAGTAGTGAACCAGGGTCTGGGGCCAACGTCCTGACTTTC

j_call: TRBJ2-5
v_call: TRBV5-4
clone_size: NA
d_call: TRBD1
cdr3_aa: CASSWRTGRAETQYF
cdr3_nt: TGTGCCAGCAGCTGGAGGACAGGGCGGGCGGAGACCCAGTACTTC

j_call: TRBJ2-2
v_call: TRBV7-3
clone_size: NA
d_call: TRBD2
cdr3_aa: CASSLGLEVTGELFF
cdr3_nt: TGTGCCAGCAGTTTGGGACTAGAGGTTACCGGGGAGCTGTTTTTT

j_call: TRBJ2-7
v_call: TRBV19
clone_size: few
d_call: TRBD1
cdr3_aa: CASSYSGQGYEQYF
cdr3_nt: TGTGCCAGTAGTTACTCGGGACAGGGGTACGAGCAGTACTTC

j_call: TRBJ1-5
v_call: TRBV27
clone_size: NA
d_call: NA
cdr3_aa: CASSLGGGREPQHF
cdr3_nt: TGTGCCAGCAGTTTAGGTGGTGGGCGGGAGCCCCAGCATTTT

j_call: TRBJ1-2
v_call: TRBV6-1
clone_size: NA
d_call: NA
cdr3_aa: CASRAGGADGYTF
cdr3_nt: TGTGCCAGCAGGGCGGGGGGGGCCGATGGCTACACCTTC

j_call: TRBJ2-1
v_call: TRBV7-8
clone_size: NA
d_call: TRBD1
cdr3_aa: CASSGRDSYNEQFF
cdr3_nt: TGTGCCAGCAGCGGCCGGGACAGCTACAATGAGCAGTTCTTC

j_call: TRBJ2-4
v_call: TRBV27
clone_size: few
d_call: TRBD1
cdr3_aa: CASSTVVRDRRAKNIQYF
cdr3_nt: TGTGCCAGCAGTACCGTTGTCCGGGACAGACGGGCCAAAAACATTCAGTACTTC

j_call: TRBJ1-1
v_call: TRBV7-9
clone_size: few
d_call: TRBD1
cdr3_aa: CASSFQGQDNTEAFF
cdr3_nt: TGTGCCAGCAGCTTCCAAGGACAGGACAACACTGAAGCTTTCTTT

j_call: TRBJ1-1
v_call: TRBV6-5
clone_size: NA
d_call: NA
cdr3_aa: CASSTERDTEAFF
cdr3_nt: TGTGCCAGCAGTACTGAACGGGACACTGAAGCTTTCTTT

j_call: TRBJ2-5
v_call: TRBV1
clone_size: few
d_call: NA
cdr3_aa: CTSSQVSAPGLAGRGTQYF
cdr3_nt: TGCACCAGCAGCCAAGTATCCGCCCCGGGACTAGCGGGAAGGGGGACCCAGTACTTC

j_call: TRBJ2-5
v_call: TRBV9
clone_size: once
d_call: NA
cdr3_aa: CASSVGTVPTETQYF
cdr3_nt: TGTGCCAGCAGCGTAGGTACAGTCCCCACAGAGACCCAGTACTTC

j_call: TRBJ2-1
v_call: TRBV2
clone_size: NA
d_call: NA
cdr3_aa: CASRRLRGPALGQFF
cdr3_nt: TGTGCCAGCCGACGGCTACGCGGGCCCGCCCTTGGGCAGTTCTTC

j_call: TRBJ2-5
v_call: TRBV7-3
clone_size: NA
d_call: NA
cdr3_aa: CASSPTGYETQYF
cdr3_nt: TGTGCCAGCAGCCCAACAGGTTATGAGACCCAGTACTTC

j_call: TRBJ2-3
v_call: TRBV5-4
clone_size: NA
d_call: NA
cdr3_aa: CASSSTGLWDTQYF
cdr3_nt: TGTGCCAGCAGCTCCACAGGGCTATGGGATACGCAGTATTTT

j_call: TRBJ2-5
v_call: TRBV5-1
clone_size: NA
d_call: NA
cdr3_aa: CASSLVGGEQYF
cdr3_nt: TGCGCCAGCAGCTTGGTTGGCGGGGAGCAGTACTTC

j_call: TRBJ1-2
v_call: TRBV7-3
clone_size: NA
d_call: NA
cdr3_aa: CASSLNPGTYGYTF
cdr3_nt: TGTGCCAGCAGCTTAAATCCGGGTACCTATGGCTACACCTTC

j_call: TRBJ2-7
v_call: TRBV30
clone_size: NA
d_call: TRBD1
cdr3_aa: CAWSARGPSEQYF
cdr3_nt: TGTGCCTGGAGTGCCAGGGGGCCCAGCGAGCAGTACTTC

j_call: TRBJ1-2
v_call: TRBV28
clone_size: NA
d_call: NA
cdr3_aa: CASSLQGLYGYTF
cdr3_nt: TGTGCCAGCAGTCTTCAGGGGCTCTATGGCTACACCTTC

j_call: TRBJ2-7
v_call: TRBV10-3
clone_size: NA
d_call: NA
cdr3_aa: CAISEKGRGHEQYF
cdr3_nt: TGTGCCATCAGTGAGAAGGGCAGGGGCCACGAGCAGTACTTC

j_call: TRBJ1-2
v_call: TRBV27
clone_size: NA
d_call: NA
cdr3_aa: CASSLRQAYGYTF
cdr3_nt: TGTGCCAGCAGTTTACGACAGGCCTATGGCTACACCTTC